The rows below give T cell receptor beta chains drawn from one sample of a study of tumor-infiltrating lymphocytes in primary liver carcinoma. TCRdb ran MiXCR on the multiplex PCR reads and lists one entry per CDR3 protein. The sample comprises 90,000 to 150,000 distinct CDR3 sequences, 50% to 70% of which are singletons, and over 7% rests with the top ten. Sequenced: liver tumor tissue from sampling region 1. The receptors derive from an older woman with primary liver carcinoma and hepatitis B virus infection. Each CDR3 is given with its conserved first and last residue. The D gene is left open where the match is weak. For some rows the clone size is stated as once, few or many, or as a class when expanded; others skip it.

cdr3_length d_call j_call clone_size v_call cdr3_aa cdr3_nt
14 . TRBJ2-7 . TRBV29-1 CSVTGEATYDEQYF TGCAGCGTGACAGGAGAAGCCACCTACGACGAGCAGTACTTC
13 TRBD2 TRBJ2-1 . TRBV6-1 CTSSGTINNEQFF TGTACCAGCAGCGGGACTATCAACAATGAGCAGTTCTTC
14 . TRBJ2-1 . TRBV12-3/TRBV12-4 CARSPRGSYKEQFF TGTGCCAGAAGTCCTCGGGGGTCCTACAAAGAGCAGTTCTTC
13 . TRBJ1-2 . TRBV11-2 CASSLLGQNDYTF TGTGCCAGCAGCTTGCTGGGGCAGAATGACTACACCTTC
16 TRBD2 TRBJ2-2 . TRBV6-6 CASTRLIWGGPGELFF TGTGCCAGCACGCGATTGATATGGGGAGGGCCCGGGGAGCTGTTTTTT
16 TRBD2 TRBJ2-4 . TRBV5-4 CASSIHLAGAKNTQYF TGTGCCAGCAGCATACACCTAGCGGGAGCCAAAAACACTCAGTACTTC
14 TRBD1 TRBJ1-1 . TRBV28 CASSMTGGDTEASF TGTGCCAGCAGCATGACAGGGGGCGACACTGAAGCTTCCTTT
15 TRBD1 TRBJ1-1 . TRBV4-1 CASSRTGQVDTEAFF TGCGCCAGCAGTCGCACGGGACAGGTGGACACTGAAGCTTTCTTC
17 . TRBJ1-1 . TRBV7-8 CASSPLRSRVLNTEAFF TGTGCCAGCAGCCCACTACGGAGCAGGGTACTGAACACTGAAGCTTTCTTT
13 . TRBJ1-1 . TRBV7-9 CASSPGHKSQAFF TGTGCCAGCAGCCCGGGACACAAGAGCCAAGCTTTCTTT
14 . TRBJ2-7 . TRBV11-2 CARNLEGKFYEQYF TGTGCCAGAAACTTAGAGGGAAAATTTTACGAGCAGTACTTC
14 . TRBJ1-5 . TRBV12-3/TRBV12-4 CASKTAGGEQPQHF TGTGCCAGCAAAACAGCGGGGGGCGAACAACCCCAGCATTTT
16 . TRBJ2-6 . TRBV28 CTSTPASISGANVLTF TGTACCAGCACTCCCGCCAGTATATCTGGGGCCAACGTCCTGACTTTC
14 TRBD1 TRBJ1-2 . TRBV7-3 CASKKTGESGGYTF TGTGCCAGCAAGAAGACAGGGGAAAGCGGTGGCTACACCTTC
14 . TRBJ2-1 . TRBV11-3 CVSSLDRALNEQSF TGTGTCAGCAGCTTAGATCGGGCCCTCAATGAGCAGTCCTTC
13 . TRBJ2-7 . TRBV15 CATSTATTYEQYF TGTGCCACCAGCACCGCGACAACCTACGAGCAGTACTTC
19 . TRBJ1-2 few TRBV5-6 CASSAAGEGAIRRRAGYTF TGTGCCAGCAGCGCAGCGGGTGAAGGTGCTATAAGGAGGAGGGCTGGCTACACCTTC
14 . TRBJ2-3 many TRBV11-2 CASSLRSSTDTQYF TGTGCCAGCAGCCTCAGGTCTAGCACAGATACGCAGTATTTT
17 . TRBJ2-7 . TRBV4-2 CAISQGDGLARSYEQYF TGTGCCATCAGCCAAGGGGATGGGCTAGCGCGTTCCTACGAGCAGTACTTC
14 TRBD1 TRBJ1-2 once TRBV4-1 CASSQIGQGYGYTF TGCGCCAGCAGCCAAATAGGACAGGGCTATGGTTACACCTTC
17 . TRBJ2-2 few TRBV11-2 CASGFPRLHASTGELFF TGTGCCAGCGGCTTCCCCCGACTACACGCGAGCACCGGGGAGCTGTTTTTT
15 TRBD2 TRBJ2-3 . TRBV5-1 CSSSSSGHYLDTQYF TGCTCCAGCAGCTCTAGCGGTCATTATTTGGATACGCAGTATTTT
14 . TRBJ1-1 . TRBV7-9 CASSFSRTNTEAFF TGTGCCAGCAGCTTTTCACGGACGAACACTGAAGCTTTCTTT
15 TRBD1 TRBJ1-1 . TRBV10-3 CATRDRGHVNTEAIF TGTGCCACCCGGGACAGGGGGCATGTGAACACTGAAGCTATCTTT
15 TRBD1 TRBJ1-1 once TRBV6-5 CASGPRGQKNTEAFF TGTGCCAGCGGGCCCAGGGGGCAGAAGAATACTGAAGCTTTCTTT
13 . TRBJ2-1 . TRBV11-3 CASTLESASEQSF TGTGCCAGCACCTTAGAGTCAGCGAGTGAGCAGTCCTTC
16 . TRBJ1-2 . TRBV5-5 CASSLRQSTAHYGYTF TGTGCCAGCAGCTTGCGACAGTCGACCGCCCACTATGGCTACACCTTC
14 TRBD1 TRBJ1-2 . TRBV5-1 CAGSQAGTGRCYTF TGCGCCGGCAGCCAAGCCGGGACAGGGCGCTGCTACACCTTC
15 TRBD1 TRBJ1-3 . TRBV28 CASRGQGISGNTIYF TGTGCCAGCAGAGGACAGGGCATATCTGGAAACACCATATATTTT
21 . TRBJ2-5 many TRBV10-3 CAISESSGGGGRAVGRQTQYF TGTGCCATCAGTGAGTCGTCGGGAGGAGGGGGACGAGCGGTGGGCAGACAGACCCAGTACTTC
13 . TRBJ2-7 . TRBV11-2 CASTVHGTYEQYF TGTGCCAGCACGGTCCATGGGACCTACGAGCAGTACTTC
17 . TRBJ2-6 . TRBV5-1 CASSPTLTDRGFNVLTF TGCGCCAGCAGCCCGACGTTAACGGACAGAGGGTTCAACGTCCTGACTTTC
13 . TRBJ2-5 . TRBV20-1 CSATGQVQETQYF TGCAGTGCAACAGGACAAGTCCAAGAGACCCAGTACTTC
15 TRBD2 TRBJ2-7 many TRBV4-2 CASSQELAGGYEQYF TGTGCCAGCAGCCAAGAACTAGCGGGAGGTTACGAGCAGTACTTC
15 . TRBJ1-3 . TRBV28 CASRRTARIGNTIYF TGTGCCAGCAGGAGGACAGCCCGCATTGGAAACACCATATATTTT
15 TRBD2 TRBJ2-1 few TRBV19 CASMGTSGSYNEQFF TGTGCCAGTATGGGGACTAGCGGCTCCTACAATGAGCAGTTCTTC
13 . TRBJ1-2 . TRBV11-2 CASNPPWGYSYTF TGTGCCAGCAACCCGCCTTGGGGGTATAGCTACACCTTC
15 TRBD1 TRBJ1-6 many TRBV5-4 CASSARDRGREALHF TGTGCCAGCAGCGCTCGGGACAGGGGGCGCGAAGCCCTCCACTTT
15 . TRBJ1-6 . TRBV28 CANSAAGHFNSHLHF TGTGCCAACAGCGCAGCCGGACACTTTAATTCACACCTCCACTTT
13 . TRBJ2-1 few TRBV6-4 CASSDSQYNEQFF TGTGCCAGCAGTGACTCTCAGTACAATGAGCAGTTCTTC
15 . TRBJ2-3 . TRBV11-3 CASSLGLEARDTQYF TGTGCCAGCAGCTTAGGGTTGGAGGCTAGAGATACACAGTATTTT
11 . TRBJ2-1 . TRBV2 CASTETRSVFF TGTGCCAGCACCGAGACTAGGTCGGTGTTCTTC
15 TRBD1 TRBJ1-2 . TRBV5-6 CASSLQGARYYGYTF TGTGCCAGCAGCCTACAGGGGGCGCGGTACTATGGCTACACCTTC
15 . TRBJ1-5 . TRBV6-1 CASSSGAFGNQPQHF TGTGCCAGCAGTTCCGGGGCTTTCGGTAATCAGCCCCAGCATTTT
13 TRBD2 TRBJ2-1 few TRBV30 CAWSRTSGNEQFF TGTGCCTGGAGCCGGACTAGCGGAAATGAGCAGTTCTTC
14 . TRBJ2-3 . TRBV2 CASSGHSSTDTQYF TGTGCCAGCAGTGGACATTCTAGCACAGATACGCAGTATTTT
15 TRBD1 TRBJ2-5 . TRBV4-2 CASSQEGTGEETQYF TGTGCCAGCAGCCAAGAAGGGACAGGGGAAGAGACCCAGTACTTC
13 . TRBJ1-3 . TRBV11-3 CTSREDSGNTIYF TGTACCAGCAGAGAGGACTCTGGGAACACCATATATTTT
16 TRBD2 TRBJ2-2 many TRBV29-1 CSVDIAGAGVAGELFF TGCAGCGTCGACATAGCGGGAGCCGGGGTCGCCGGGGAGCTGTTTTTT
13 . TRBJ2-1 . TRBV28 CASSLYRWAEQFF TGTGCCAGCAGTTTATATAGGTGGGCTGAGCAGTTCTTC
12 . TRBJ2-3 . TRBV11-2 CASSFVENTQYF TGTGCCAGCAGTTTTGTTGAGAATACGCAGTATTTT
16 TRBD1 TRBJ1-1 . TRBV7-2 CASSLGTGRGNTEAFF TGTGCCAGCAGCTTAGGGACAGGGAGGGGTAACACTGAAGCTTTCTTT
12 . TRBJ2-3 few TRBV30 CAWSVAGDTQYF TGTGCCTGGAGTGTAGCGGGAGATACGCAGTATTTT
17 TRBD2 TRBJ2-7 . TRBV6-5 CACSYSKGLADNYEQCF TGTGCCTGCAGTTACTCTAAAGGACTAGCGGACAACTACGAGCAGTGCTTC
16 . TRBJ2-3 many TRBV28 CASSPPVRLVTDTQYF TGTGCCAGCAGTCCGCCGGTGAGGCTTGTGACAGATACGCAGTATTTT
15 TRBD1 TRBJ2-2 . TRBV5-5 CASSWTGTGSGELLF TGTGCCAGCAGCTGGACAGGGACAGGGAGCGGGGAGCTGCTTTTT
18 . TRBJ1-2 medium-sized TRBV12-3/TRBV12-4 CASSERGGRPTTNVGYTF TGTGCCAGCAGCGAAAGGGGGGGGCGCCCCACAACTAACGTAGGCTACACCTTC